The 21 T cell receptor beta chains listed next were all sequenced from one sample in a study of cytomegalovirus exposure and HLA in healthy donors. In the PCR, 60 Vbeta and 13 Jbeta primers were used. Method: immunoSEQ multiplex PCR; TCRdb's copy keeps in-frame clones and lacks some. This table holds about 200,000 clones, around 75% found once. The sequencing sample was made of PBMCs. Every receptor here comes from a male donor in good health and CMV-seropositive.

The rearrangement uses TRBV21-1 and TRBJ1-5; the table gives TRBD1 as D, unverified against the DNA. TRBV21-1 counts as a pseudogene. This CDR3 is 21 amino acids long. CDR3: CASTPVEGGQGATAWNQPQHF. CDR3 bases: TGTGCCAGCACCCCTGTTGAAGGGGGACAGGGGGCGACGGCCTGGAATCAGCCCCAGCATTTT.

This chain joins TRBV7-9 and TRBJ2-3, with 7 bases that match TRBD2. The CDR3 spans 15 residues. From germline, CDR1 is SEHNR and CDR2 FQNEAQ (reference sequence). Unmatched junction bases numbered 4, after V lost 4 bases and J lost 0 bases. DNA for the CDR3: TGTGCCAGCAGCTCGGCTAGCGGAAGCACAGATACGCAGTATTTT. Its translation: CASSSASGSTDTQYF.

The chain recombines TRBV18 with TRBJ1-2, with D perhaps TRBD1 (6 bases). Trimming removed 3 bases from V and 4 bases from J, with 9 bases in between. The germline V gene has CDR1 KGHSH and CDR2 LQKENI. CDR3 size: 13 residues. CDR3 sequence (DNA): TGTGCCAGCTCACCCGAGGACAGCTATGGCTACACCTTC. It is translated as CASSPEDSYGYTF.

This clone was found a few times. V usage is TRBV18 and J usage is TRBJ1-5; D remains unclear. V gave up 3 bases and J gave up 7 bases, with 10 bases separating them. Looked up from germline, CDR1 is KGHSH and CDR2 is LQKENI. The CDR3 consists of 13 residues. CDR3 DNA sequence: TGTGCCAGCTCACCGGCAGGATTGCAGCCCCAGCATTTT. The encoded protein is CASSPAGLQPQHF.

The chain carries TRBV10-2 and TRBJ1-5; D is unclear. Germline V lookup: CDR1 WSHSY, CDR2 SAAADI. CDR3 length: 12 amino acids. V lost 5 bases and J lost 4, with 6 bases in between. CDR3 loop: CASSSRNQPQHF. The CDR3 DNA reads TGCGCCAGCAGTTCGAGAAATCAGCCCCAGCATTTT.

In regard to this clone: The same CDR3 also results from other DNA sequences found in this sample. As DNA, the CDR3 is TGTGCCAGTAGTGGGCTCAATCAGCCCCAGCATTTT. It translates to CASSGLNQPQHF. V usage is TRBV19 and J usage is TRBJ1-5; D gene ambiguous. This CDR3 has 12 residues. CDR1 and CDR2 (germline): LNHDA, SQIVND (reference sequence). V was pared by 5 bases and J by 3 bases, with 5 bases between.

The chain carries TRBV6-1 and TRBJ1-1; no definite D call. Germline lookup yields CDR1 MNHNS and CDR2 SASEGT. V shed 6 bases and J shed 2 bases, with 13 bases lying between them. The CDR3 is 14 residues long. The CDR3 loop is CASSPGWLNTEAFF. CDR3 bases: TGTGCCAGCAGCCCGGGATGGCTAAACACTGAAGCTTTCTTT.

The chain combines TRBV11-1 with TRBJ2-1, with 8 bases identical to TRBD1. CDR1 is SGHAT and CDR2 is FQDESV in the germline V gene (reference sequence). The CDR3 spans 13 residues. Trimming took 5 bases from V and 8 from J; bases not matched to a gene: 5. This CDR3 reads CASSVRTGYEQFF. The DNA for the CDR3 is TGTGCCAGCAGCGTTCGGACAGGGTATGAGCAGTTCTTC.

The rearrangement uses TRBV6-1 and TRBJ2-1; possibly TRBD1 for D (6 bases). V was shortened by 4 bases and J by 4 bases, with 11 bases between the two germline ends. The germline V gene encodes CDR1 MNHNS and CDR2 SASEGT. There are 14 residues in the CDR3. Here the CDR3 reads CASSVTGLYNEQFF. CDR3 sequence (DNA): TGTGCCAGCAGTGTTACAGGGCTATACAATGAGCAGTTCTTC.

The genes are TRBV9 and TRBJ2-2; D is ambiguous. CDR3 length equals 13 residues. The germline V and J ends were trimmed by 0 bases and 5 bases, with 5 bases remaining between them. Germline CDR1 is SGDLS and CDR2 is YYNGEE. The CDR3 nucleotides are TGTGCCAGCAGCGTAGGCGTAACCGGGGAGCTGTTTTTT. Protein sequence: CASSVGVTGELFF.

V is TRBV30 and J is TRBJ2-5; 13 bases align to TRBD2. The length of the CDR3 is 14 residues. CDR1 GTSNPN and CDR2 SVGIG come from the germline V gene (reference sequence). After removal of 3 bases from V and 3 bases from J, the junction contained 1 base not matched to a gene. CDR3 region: CAWSGLAGEETQYF. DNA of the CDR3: TGTGCCTGGAGCGGACTAGCGGGAGAAGAGACCCAGTACTTC.

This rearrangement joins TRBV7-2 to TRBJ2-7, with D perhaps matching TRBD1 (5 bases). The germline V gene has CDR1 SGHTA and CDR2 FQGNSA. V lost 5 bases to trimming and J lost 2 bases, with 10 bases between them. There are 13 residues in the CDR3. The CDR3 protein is CASSGRQTYEQYF. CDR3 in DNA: TGTGCCAGCAGCGGTAGACAGACCTACGAGCAGTACTTC.

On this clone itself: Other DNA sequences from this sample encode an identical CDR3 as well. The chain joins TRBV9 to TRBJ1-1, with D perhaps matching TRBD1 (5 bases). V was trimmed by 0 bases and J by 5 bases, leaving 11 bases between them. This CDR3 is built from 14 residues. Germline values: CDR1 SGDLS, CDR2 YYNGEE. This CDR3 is CASSVATGGTEAFF. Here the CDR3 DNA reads TGTGCCAGCAGCGTAGCGACGGGGGGGACTGAAGCTTTCTTT. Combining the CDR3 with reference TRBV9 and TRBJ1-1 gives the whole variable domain DSGVTQTPKHLITATGQRVTLRCSPRSGDLSVYWYQQSLDQGLQFLIQYYNGEERAKGNILERFSAQQFPDLHSELNLSSLELGDSALYFCASSVATGGTEAFFGQGTRLTVV.

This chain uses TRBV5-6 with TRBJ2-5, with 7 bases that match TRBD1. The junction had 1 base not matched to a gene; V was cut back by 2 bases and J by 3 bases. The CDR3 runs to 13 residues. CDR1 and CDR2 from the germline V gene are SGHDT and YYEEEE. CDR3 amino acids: CASSFGTEETQYF. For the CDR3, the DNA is TGTGCCAGCAGCTTCGGGACAGAAGAGACCCAGTACTTC.

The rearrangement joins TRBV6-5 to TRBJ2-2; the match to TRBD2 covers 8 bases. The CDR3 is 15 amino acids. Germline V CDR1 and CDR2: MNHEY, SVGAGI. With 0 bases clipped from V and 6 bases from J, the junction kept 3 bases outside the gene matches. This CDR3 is CASSYSGLAPGELFF. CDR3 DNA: TGTGCCAGCAGTTACTCCGGACTAGCACCCGGGGAGCTGTTTTTT.

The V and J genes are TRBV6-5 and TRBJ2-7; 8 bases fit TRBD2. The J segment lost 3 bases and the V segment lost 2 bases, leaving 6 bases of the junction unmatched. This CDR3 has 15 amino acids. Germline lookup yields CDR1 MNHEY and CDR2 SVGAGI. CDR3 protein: CASSYVAGGGYEQYF. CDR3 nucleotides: TGTGCCAGCAGTTACGTGGCGGGGGGTGGCTACGAGCAGTACTTC.

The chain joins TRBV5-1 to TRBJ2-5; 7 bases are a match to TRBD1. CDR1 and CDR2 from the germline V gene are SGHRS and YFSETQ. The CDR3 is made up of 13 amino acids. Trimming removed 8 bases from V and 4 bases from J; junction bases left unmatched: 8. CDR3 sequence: CASMEGGRETQYF. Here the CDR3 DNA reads TGCGCCAGTATGGAAGGGGGCAGAGAGACCCAGTACTTC.

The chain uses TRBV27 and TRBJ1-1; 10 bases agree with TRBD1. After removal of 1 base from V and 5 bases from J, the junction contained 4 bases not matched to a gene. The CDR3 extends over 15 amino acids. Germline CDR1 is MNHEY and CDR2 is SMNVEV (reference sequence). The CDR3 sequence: CASSLLGQGRTEAFF. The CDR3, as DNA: TGTGCCAGCAGTTTATTGGGACAGGGGCGAACTGAAGCTTTCTTT.

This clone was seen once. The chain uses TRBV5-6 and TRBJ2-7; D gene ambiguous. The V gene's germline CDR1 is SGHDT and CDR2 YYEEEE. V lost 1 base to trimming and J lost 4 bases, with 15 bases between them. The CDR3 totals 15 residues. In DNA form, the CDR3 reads TGTGCCAGCAGCTTGCTAAGTAATTTTGAATACGAGCAGTACTTC. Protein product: CASSLLSNFEYEQYF. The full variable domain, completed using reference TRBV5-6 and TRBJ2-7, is DAGVTQSPTHLIKTRGQQVTLRCSPKSGHDTVSWYQQALGQGPQFIFQYYEEEERQRGNFPDRFSGHQFPNYSSELNVNALLLGDSALYLCASSLLSNFEYEQYFGPGTRLTVT.

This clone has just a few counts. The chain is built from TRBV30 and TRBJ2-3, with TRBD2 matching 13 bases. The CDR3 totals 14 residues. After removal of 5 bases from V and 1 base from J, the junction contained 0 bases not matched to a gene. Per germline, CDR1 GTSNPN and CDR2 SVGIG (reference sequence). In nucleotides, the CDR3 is TGTGCCTGGGGACTAGCGGGAGGCACAGATACGCAGTATTTT. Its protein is CAWGLAGGTDTQYF.

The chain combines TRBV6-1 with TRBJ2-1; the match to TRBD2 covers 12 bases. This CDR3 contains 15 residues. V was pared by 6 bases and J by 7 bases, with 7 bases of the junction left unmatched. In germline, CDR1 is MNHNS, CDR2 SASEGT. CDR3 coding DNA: TGTGCCAGCAGCACGGGACTAGCGGGCTTGAATGAGCAGTTCTTC. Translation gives CASSTGLAGLNEQFF.